This T cell receptor beta chain comes out of a study of regulatory T cells in long-lasting Graves disease. Across the whole study: New Graves' disease cases had less than 3 months of antithyroid drugs.

TCR beta libraries were built with iRepertoire HTBI primers and Arm-PCR of CDR3 regions. In the authors' methods: Among the samples, roughly 65 TRBV and 14 to 15 TRBJ segments were identified. TCRdb reprocessed the multiplex PCR reads with MiXCR, giving one entry per CDR3 protein. The V and J calls and clone size come from TCRdb's table, not from the authors' own analysis. The profile shows a few hundred thousand distinct CDR3 sequences, roughly 19% of them singletons. This clonotype has ten or more counts. Time point reported: newly diagnosed GD, antithyroid drugs for less than 3 months. RNA from PBMCs was the source of the TCR library. The same sample was also studied in work on T cells in Graves' hyperthyroidism and ophthalmopathy.

Sequences were derived from peripheral blood mononuclear cells (PBMCs), sampled at new diagnosis, from a patient treated with antithyroid drugs. The receptor comes from a woman under 40 with Graves disease.

CDR3 residues: CASSLWGQPQHF. The CDR3 bases are TGTGCCAGCAGCCTTTGGGGTCAGCCCCAGCATTTT. The gene calls are TRBV3-1 and TRBJ1-5; D not certain. Trimming cost V 4 bases and J 6 bases, with 7 bases left between them. This CDR3 contains 12 residues. Germline V gene sequence: CDR1 LGHDT, CDR2 YNNKEL (reference sequence).